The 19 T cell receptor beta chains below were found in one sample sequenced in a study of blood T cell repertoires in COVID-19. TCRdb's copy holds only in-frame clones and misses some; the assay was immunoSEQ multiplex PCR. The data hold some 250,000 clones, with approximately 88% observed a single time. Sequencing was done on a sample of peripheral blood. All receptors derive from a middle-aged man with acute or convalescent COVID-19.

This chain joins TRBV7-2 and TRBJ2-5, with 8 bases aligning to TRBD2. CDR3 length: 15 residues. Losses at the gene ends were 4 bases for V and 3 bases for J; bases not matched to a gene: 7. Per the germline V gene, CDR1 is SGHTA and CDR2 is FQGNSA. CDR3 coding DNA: TGTGCCAGCAGCTCCTCCCCCGGGGGGGAAGAGACCCAGTACTTC. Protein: CASSSSPGGEETQYF.

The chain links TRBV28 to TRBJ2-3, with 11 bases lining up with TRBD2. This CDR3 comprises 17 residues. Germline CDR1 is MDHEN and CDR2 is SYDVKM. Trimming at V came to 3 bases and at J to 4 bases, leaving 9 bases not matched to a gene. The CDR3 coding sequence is TGTGCCAGCAGTTTCCCCGGTAGCGGGAGGGGGGCAGATACGCAGTATTTT. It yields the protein CASSFPGSGRGADTQYF.

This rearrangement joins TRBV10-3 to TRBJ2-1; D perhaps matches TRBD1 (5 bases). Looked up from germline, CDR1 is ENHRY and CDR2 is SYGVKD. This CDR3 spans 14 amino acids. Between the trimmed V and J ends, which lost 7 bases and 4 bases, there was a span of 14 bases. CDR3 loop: CAITEKGNYNEQFF. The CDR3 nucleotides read TGTGCCATCACCGAAAAGGGGAATTACAATGAGCAGTTCTTC.

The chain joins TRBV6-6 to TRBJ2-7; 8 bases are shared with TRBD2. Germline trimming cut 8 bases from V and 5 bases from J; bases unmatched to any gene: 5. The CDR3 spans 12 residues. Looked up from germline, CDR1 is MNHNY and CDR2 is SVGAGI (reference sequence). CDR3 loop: CASAGGTDEQYF. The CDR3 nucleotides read TGTGCCAGCGCGGGAGGAACAGACGAGCAGTACTTC.

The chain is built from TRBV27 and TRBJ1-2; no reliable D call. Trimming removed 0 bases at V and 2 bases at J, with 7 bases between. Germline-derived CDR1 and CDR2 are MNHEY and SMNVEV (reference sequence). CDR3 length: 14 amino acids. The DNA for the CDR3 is TGTGCCAGCAGTTTATCGTTGGGCAACTATGGCTACACCTTC. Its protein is CASSLSLGNYGYTF.

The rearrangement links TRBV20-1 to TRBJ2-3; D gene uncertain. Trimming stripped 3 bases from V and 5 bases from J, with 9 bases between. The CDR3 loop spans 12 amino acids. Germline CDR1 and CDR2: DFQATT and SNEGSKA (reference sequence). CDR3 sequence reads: CSASDLKDTQYF. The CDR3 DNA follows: TGCAGTGCTAGTGACCTAAAAGATACGCAGTATTTT.

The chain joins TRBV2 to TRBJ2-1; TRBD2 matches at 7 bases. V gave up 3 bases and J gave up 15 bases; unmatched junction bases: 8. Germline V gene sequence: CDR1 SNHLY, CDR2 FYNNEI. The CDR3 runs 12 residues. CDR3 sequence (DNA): TGTGCCAGCAGTGAGGTCCGGGACTACATGTTCTTC. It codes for CASSEVRDYMFF. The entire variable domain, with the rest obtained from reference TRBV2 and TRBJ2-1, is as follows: EPEVTQTPSHQVTQMGQEVILRCVPISNHLYFYWYRQILGQKVEFLVSFYNNEISEKSEIFDDQFSVERPDGSNFTLKIRSTKLEDSAMYFCASSEVRDYMFFGPGTRLTVL.

The DNA for the CDR3 is TGTGCCAGCTCCCCCAGGGGCCCCCCGGAGACCCAGTACTTC. It translates to CASSPRGPPETQYF. The rearrangement uses TRBV18 and TRBJ2-5; maybe TRBD1 (6 bases). The V gene lost 6 bases and the J gene lost 5 bases, with 16 bases spanning the gap. The CDR3 spans 14 residues. CDR1 and CDR2 from the germline V gene are KGHSH and LQKENI.

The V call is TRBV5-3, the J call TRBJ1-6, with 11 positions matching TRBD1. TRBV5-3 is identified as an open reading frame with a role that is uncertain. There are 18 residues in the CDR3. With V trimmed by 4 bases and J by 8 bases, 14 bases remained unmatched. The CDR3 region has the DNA TGTGCCAGAAGCGTAACCCTTCCGGGACAGGGGGTGTATTCACCCCTCCACTTT. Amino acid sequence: CARSVTLPGQGVYSPLHF.

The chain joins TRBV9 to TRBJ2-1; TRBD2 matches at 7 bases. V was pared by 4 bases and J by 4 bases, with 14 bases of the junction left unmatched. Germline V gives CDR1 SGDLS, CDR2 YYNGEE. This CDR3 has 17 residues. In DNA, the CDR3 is TGTGCCAGCAGCCCCAGCGGGACTCGCCTAATGTACAATGAGCAGTTCTTC. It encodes CASSPSGTRLMYNEQFF.

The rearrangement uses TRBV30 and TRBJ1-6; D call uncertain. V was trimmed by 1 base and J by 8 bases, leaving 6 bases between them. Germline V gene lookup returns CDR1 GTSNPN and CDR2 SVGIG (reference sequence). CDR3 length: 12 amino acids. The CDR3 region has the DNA TGTGCCTGGAGTGACAGAGATTCACCCCTCCACTTT. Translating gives CAWSDRDSPLHF.

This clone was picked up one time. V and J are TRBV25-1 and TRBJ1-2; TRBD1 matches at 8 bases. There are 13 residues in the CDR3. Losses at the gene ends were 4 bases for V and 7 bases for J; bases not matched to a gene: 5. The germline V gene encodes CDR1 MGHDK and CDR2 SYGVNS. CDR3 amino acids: CASSAFGQGGYTF. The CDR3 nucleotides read TGTGCCAGCAGTGCATTCGGACAGGGTGGCTACACCTTC.

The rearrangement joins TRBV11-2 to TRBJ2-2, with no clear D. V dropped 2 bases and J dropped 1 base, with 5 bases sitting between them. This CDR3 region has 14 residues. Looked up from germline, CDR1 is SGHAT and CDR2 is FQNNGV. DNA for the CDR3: TGTGCCAGCAGCTTAAATCAGAACACCGGGGAGCTGTTTTTT. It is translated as CASSLNQNTGELFF.

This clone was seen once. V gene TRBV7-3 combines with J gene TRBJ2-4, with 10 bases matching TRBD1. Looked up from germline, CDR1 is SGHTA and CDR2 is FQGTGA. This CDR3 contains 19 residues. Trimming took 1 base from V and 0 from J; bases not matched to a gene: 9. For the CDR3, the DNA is TGTGCCAGCAGCTTAAATTGGGACAGGGGCCCGATAGCCAAAAACATTCAGTACTTC. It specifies CASSLNWDRGPIAKNIQYF. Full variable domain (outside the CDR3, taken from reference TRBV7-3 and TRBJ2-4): GAGVSQTPSNKVTEKGKYVELRCDPISGHTALYWYRQSLGQGPEFLIYFQGTGAADDSGLPNDRFFAVRPEGSVSTLKIQRTERGDSAVYLCASSLNWDRGPIAKNIQYFGAGTRLSVL.

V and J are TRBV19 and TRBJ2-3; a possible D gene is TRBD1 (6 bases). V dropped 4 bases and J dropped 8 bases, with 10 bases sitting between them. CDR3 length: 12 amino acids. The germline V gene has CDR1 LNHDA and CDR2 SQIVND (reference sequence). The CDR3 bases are TGTGCCAGTAGTACAGGGGTGGCTACGCAGTATTTT. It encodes CASSTGVATQYF.

In nucleotides, the CDR3 is TGTGCCAGCAGCTCTTACGGGAGAGGCGTAGATACGCAGTATTTT. Amino acid sequence: CASSSYGRGVDTQYF. The chain recombines TRBV7-2 with TRBJ2-3; TRBD2 might be the D (6 bases). Germline CDR1 SGHTA, CDR2 FQGNSA. Trimming stripped 4 bases from V and 5 bases from J, with 16 bases between. The CDR3 length is 15 residues.

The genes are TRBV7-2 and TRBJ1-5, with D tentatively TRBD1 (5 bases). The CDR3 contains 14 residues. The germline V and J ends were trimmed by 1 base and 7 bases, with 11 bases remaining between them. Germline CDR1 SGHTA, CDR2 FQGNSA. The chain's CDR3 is CASSLDGRAQPQHF. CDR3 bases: TGTGCCAGCAGCTTAGACGGCAGGGCGCAGCCCCAGCATTTT.

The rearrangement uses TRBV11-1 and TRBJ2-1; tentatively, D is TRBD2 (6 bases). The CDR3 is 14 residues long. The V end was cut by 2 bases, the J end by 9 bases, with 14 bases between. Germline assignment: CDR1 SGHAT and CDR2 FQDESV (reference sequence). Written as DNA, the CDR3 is TGTGCCAGCAGCTTAAACCCGACGGAGGGTGAGCAGTTCTTC. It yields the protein CASSLNPTEGEQFF.

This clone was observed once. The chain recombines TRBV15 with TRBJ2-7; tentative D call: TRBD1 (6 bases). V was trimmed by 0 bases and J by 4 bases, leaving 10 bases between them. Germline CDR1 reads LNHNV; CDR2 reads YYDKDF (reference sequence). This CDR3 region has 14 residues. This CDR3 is CATSRDPRGYEQYF. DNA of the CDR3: TGTGCCACCAGCAGAGATCCGAGGGGGTACGAGCAGTACTTC. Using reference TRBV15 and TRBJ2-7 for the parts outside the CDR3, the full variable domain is DAMVIQNPRYQVTQFGKPVTLSCSQTLNHNVMYWYQQKSSQAPKLLFHYYDKDFNNEADTPDNFQSRRPNTSFCFLDIRSPGLGDTAMYLCATSRDPRGYEQYFGPGTRLTVT.